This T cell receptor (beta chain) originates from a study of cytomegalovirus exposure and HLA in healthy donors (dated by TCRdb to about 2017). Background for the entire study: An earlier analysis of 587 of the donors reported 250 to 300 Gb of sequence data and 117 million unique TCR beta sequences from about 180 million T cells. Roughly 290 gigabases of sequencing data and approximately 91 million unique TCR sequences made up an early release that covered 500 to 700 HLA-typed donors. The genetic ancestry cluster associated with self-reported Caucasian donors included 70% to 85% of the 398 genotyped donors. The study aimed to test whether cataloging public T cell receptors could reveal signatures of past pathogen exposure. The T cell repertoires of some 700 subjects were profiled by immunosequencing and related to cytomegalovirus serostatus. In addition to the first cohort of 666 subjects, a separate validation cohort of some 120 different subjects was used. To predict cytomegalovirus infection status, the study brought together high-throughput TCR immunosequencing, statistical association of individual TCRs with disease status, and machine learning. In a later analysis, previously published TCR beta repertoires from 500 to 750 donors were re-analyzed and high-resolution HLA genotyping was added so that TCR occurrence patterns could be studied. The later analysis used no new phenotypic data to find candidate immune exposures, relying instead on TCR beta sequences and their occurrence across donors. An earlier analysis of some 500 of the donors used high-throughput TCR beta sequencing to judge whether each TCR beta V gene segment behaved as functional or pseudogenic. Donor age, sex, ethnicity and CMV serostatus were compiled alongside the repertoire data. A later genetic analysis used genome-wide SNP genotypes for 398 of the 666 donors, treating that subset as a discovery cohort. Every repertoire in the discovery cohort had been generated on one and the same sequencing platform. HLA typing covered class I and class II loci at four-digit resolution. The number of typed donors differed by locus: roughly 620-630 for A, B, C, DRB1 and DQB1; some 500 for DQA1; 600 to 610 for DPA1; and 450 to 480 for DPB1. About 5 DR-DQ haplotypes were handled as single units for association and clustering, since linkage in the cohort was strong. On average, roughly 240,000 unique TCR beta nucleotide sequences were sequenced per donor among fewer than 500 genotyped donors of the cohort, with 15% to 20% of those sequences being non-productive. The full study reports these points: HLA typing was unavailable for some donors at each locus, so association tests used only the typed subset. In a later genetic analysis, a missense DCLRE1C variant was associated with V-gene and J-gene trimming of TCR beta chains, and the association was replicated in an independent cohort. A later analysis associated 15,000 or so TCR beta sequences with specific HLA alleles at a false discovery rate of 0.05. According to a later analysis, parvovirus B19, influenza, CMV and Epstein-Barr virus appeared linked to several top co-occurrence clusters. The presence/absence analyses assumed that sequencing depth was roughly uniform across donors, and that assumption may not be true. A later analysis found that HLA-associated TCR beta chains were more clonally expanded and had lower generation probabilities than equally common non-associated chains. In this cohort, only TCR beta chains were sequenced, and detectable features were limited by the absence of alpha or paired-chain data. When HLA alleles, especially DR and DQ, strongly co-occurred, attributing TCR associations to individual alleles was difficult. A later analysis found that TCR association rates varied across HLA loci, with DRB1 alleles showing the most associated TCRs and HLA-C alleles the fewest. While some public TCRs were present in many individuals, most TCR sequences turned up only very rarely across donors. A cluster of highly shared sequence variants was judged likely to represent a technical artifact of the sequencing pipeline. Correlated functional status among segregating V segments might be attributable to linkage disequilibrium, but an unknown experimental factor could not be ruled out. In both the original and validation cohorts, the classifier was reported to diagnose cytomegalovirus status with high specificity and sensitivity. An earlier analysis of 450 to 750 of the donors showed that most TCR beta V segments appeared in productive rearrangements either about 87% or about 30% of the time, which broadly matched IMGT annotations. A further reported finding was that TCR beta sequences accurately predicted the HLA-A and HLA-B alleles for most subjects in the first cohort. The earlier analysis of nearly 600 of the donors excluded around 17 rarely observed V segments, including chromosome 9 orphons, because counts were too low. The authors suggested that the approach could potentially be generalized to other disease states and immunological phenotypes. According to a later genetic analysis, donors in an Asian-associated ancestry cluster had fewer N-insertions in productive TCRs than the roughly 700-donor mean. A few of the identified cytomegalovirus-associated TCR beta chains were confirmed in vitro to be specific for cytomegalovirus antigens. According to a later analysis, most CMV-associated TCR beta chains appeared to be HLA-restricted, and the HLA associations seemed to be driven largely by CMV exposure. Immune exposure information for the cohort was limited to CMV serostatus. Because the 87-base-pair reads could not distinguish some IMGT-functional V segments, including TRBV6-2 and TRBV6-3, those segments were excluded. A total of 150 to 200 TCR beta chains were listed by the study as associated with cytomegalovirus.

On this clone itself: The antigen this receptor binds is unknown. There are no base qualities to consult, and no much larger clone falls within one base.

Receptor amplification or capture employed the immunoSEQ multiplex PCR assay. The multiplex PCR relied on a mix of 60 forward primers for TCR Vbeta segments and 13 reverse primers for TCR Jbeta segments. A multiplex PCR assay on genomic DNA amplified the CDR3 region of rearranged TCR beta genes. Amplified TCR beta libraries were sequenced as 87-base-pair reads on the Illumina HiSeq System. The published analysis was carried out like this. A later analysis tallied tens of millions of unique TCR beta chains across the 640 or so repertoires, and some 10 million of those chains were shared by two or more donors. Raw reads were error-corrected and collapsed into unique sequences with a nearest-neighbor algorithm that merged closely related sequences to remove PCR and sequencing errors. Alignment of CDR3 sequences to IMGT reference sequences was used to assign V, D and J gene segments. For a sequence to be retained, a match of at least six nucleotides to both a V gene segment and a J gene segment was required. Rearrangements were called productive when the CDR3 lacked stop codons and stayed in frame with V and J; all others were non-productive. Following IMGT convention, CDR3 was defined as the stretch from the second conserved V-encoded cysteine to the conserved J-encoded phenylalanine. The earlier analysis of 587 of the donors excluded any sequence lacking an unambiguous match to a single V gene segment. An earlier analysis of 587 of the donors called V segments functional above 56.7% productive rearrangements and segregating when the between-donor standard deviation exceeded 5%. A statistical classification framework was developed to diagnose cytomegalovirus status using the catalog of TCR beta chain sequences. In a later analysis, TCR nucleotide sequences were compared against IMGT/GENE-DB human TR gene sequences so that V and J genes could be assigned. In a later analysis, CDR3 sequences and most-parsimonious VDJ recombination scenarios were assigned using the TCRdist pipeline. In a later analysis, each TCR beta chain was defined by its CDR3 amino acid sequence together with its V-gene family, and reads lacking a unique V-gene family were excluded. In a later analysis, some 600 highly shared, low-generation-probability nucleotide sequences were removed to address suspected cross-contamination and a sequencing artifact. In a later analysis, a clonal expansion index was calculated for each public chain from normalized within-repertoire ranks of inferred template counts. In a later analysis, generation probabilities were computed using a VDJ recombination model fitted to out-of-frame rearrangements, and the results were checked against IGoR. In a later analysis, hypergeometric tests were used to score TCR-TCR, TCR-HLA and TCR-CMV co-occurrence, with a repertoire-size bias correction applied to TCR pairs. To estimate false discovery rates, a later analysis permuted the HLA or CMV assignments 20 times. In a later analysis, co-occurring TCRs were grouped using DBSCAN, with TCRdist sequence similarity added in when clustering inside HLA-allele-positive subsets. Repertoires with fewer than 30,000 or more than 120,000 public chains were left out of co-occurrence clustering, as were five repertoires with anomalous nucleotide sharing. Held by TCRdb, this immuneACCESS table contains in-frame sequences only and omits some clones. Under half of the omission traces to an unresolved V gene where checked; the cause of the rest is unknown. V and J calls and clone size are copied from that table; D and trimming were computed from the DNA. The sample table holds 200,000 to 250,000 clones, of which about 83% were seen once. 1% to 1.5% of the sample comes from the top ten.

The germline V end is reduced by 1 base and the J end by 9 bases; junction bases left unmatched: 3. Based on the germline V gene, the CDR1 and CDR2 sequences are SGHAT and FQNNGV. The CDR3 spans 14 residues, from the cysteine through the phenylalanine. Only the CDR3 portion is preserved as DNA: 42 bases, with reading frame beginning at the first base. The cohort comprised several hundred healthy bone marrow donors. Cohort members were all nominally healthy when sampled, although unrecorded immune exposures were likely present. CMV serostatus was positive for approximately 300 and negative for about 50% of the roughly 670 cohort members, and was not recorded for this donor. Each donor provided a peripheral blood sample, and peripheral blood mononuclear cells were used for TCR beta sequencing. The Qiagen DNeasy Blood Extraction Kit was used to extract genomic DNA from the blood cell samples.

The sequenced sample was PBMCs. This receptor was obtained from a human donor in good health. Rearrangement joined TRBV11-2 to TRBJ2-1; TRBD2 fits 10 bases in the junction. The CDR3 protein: CASSLGTSGIEQFF. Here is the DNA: TGTGCCAGCAGCTTAGGGACTAGCGGTATTGAGCAGTTCTTC.